The clone carrying this T cell receptor (beta chain) was seen a few times. The data stem from a study of T-cell memory formation after mild COVID-19. The junction had 8 bases not matched to a gene; V was cut back by 5 bases and J by 8 bases. The CDR3 is 14 amino acids. The germline CDR1 and CDR2 sequences are SGHRS and YFSETQ. TCRdb reprocessed the 5' RACE reads with MiXCR, giving one entry per CDR3 protein. Of 450,000 to 650,000 distinct CDR3 sequences listed, roughly 18% are singletons. The sequencing sample was made of PBMCs or a T cell subset sorted from them (not recorded which). The receptor's source is an adult woman who had mild COVID-19 (a few samples of this study predate the infection). Cell type and time point are not known. The V and J genes are TRBV5-1 and TRBJ2-1; 9 bases are a match to TRBD1. DNA for the CDR3: TGCGCCAGCAGAAAACAGGGGGCTGCCGATGAGCAGTTCTTC. It is translated as CASRKQGAADEQFF.